The 32 T cell receptor beta chains below were found in one sample sequenced in a study of cytomegalovirus exposure and HLA in healthy donors. The PCR contained 60 Vbeta and 13 Jbeta primers. Some clones are missing from TCRdb's copy, which holds only in-frame ones; the method was immunoSEQ multiplex PCR. The data contain about 82,000 clones, 60% to 80% of them seen just once; the ten biggest clones take up 6% to 8%. Sequencing used PBMCs. The receptors stem from a woman aged 45-60 years in good health and CMV-seropositive.

This sequence joins TRBV6-5 and TRBJ2-3, with D possibly TRBD2 on 5 matching bases. CDR3 length: 13 residues. Germline-derived CDR1 and CDR2 are MNHEY and SVGAGI. Trimming pared 0 bases from V and 4 bases from J, leaving 5 bases between. In DNA form, the CDR3 reads TGTGCCAGCAGTTACTCGAGGGCAGATACGCAGTATTTT. Amino acids: CASSYSRADTQYF.

Regarding this clone: The same CDR3 is also encoded by other DNA sequences in this sample. The V call is TRBV5-6, the J call TRBJ2-5; D not resolved. Germline V CDR1 and CDR2: SGHDT, YYEEEE. Deletions cut 1 base from V and 4 bases from J, with 8 bases between. The CDR3 runs to 13 residues. The DNA for the CDR3 is TGTGCCAGCAGCTTGAGAACGCGAGAGACCCAGTACTTC. Protein: CASSLRTRETQYF.

The V call is TRBV6-1, the J call TRBJ2-7; TRBD1 is a possible D gene (5 bases). The CDR3 sequence is 14 residues long. V dropped 4 bases and J dropped 2 bases, with 12 bases sitting between them. The germline V gene encodes CDR1 MNHNS and CDR2 SASEGT. The CDR3 protein is CASSARTLTYEQYF. The CDR3 DNA sequence: TGTGCCAGCAGTGCTCGGACACTTACCTACGAGCAGTACTTC.

About this clone: Other DNA sequences in this specimen translate into the identical CDR3. V and J are TRBV2 and TRBJ2-1; possibly TRBD1 for D (7 bases). Germline CDR1 is SNHLY and CDR2 is FYNNEI. The CDR3 covers 13 residues. Trimming removed 7 bases at V and 5 bases at J, with 12 bases between. This CDR3 reads CASKQGGNNEQFF. The CDR3 DNA sequence: TGTGCCAGCAAGCAGGGGGGAAACAATGAGCAGTTCTTC.

The chain links TRBV10-3 to TRBJ2-7, with D perhaps TRBD1 (5 bases). CDR1 and CDR2 from the germline V gene are ENHRY and SYGVKD. CDR3 length equals 13 residues. V lost 5 bases and J lost 4, with 12 bases in between. CDR3: CAISNHKGYEQYF. The CDR3 DNA reads TGTGCCATCAGTAACCACAAGGGGTACGAGCAGTACTTC.

The chain joins TRBV19 to TRBJ2-1; 13 bases align to TRBD2. The V gene end was trimmed by 0 bases and the J gene end by 7 bases; junction bases not matched to a gene: 3. The CDR3 totals 16 residues. The germline CDR1 and CDR2 sequences are LNHDA and SQIVND (reference sequence). CDR3 bases: TGTGCCAGTAGTATAGAGAGACTAGCGGGAGGTAATGAGCAGTTCTTC. Protein: CASSIERLAGGNEQFF. The variable domain in full, with the rest retrieved from reference TRBV19 and TRBJ2-1, is DGGITQSPKYLFRKEGQNVTLSCEQNLNHDAMYWYRQDPGQGLRLIYYSQIVNDFQKGDIAEGYSVSREKKESFPLTVTSAQKNPTAFYLCASSIERLAGGNEQFFGPGTRLTVL.

V and J are TRBV6-4 and TRBJ2-7, with TRBD2 identical over 8 bases. This CDR3 is built from 15 residues. Germline CDR1 is MRHNA and CDR2 is SNTAGT. V trimming: 6 bases; J trimming: 0 bases; junction bases outside the gene matches: 7. This CDR3 reads CASSESSGPSYEQYF. DNA of the CDR3: TGTGCCAGCAGCGAATCTAGCGGGCCCTCCTACGAGCAGTACTTC.

The gene calls are TRBV20-1 and TRBJ2-5; D uncertain. The V gene's germline CDR1 is DFQATT and CDR2 SNEGSKA (reference sequence). V was clipped by 4 bases and J by 4 bases, with 4 bases between them. CDR3 length equals 10 residues. The DNA of the CDR3 is TGCAGTGCTATAGTAGAGACCCAGTACTTC. Translation: CSAIVETQYF.

V is TRBV20-1 and J is TRBJ2-3; D ambiguous. Trimming cost V 6 bases and J 6 bases, with 7 bases left between them. From germline, CDR1 is DFQATT and CDR2 SNEGSKA (reference sequence). The CDR3 is 10 residues long. The CDR3 DNA sequence: TGCAGTGCCCACAGTGATACGCAGTATTTT. Translating gives CSAHSDTQYF.

The chain joins TRBV7-6 to TRBJ2-5; 9 positions agree with TRBD1. V gave up 5 bases and J gave up 1 base; unmatched junction bases: 8. The CDR3 contains 16 residues. Looked up from germline, CDR1 is SGHVS and CDR2 is FNYEAQ. CDR3 amino acids: CASSPYRGRRQETQYF. The DNA of the CDR3 is TGTGCCAGCAGCCCGTACAGGGGGCGGCGCCAAGAGACCCAGTACTTC.

This chain joins TRBV6-5 and TRBJ1-5; no reliable D call. The germline gives CDR1 MNHEY, CDR2 SVGAGI. V was clipped by 4 bases and J by 0 bases, with 7 bases between them. This CDR3 is 14 amino acids long. CDR3 protein: CASSSGFSNQPQHF. In nucleotides, the CDR3 is TGTGCCAGCAGTTCAGGCTTTAGCAATCAGCCCCAGCATTTT.

The rearrangement links TRBV29-1 to TRBJ2-7; maybe TRBD1 (6 bases). This CDR3 is built from 15 residues. Per germline, CDR1 SQVTM and CDR2 ANQGSEA. V gave up 3 bases and J gave up 0 bases, with 15 bases separating them. The CDR3 DNA is TGCAGCGTTGAGGGGGCTGCCGCCTCCTCCTACGAGCAGTACTTC. Translated: CSVEGAAASSYEQYF.

V usage is TRBV30 and J usage is TRBJ1-5, with D tentatively TRBD1 (5 bases). V dropped 3 bases and J dropped 5 bases, with 14 bases sitting between them. CDR3 size: 14 residues. CDR1 is GTSNPN and CDR2 is SVGIG in the germline V gene (reference sequence). The DNA of the CDR3 is TGTGCCTGGAGGGACGACGGGACTGATCAGCCCCAGCATTTT. Translating gives CAWRDDGTDQPQHF.

In its sample, this clone was seen once. The V call is TRBV30, the J call TRBJ2-1, with 9 nucleotides matching TRBD2. V dropped 5 bases and J dropped 7; count of bases not matched to a gene: 9. CDR3 length: 14 residues. Germline values: CDR1 GTSNPN, CDR2 SVGIG (reference sequence). The DNA for the CDR3 is TGTGCCTGGGGACCTAGCGGGACCAAAAATGAGCAGTTCTTC. It codes for CAWGPSGTKNEQFF.

This clone was found a few times. The chain combines TRBV5-6 with TRBJ2-3; TRBD2 agrees at 7 bases. Germline V CDR1 and CDR2: SGHDT, YYEEEE. With V trimmed by 6 bases and J by 4 bases, 14 bases remained unmatched. The CDR3 runs 16 residues. The CDR3 nucleotides read TGTGCCAGCACCCAAGCAAGCGGGAAGGGAGCAGATACGCAGTATTTT. Translation: CASTQASGKGADTQYF.

The chain carries TRBV5-5 and TRBJ2-7; maybe TRBD2 (5 bases). Trimming left V 4 bases short and J 3 bases short, with 11 bases between. The CDR3 loop spans 13 amino acids. Germline CDR1 SGHKS, CDR2 YYEKEE (reference sequence). The CDR3 region is CASSAGLIYEQYF. DNA of the CDR3: TGTGCCAGCAGCGCCGGACTGATCTACGAGCAGTACTTC.

The gene calls are TRBV4-1 and TRBJ1-5; 7 positions match TRBD1. Trimming took 4 bases from V and 3 from J; bases not matched to a gene: 12. The CDR3 has 17 amino acids. The germline V gene encodes CDR1 MGHRA and CDR2 YSYEKL. The CDR3 sequence is CASSRDPPTGTNQPQHF. For the CDR3, the DNA is TGCGCCAGCAGCCGCGACCCCCCGACAGGGACCAATCAGCCCCAGCATTTT.

The CDR3 DNA reads TGTGCCAGCAGCCTCGTCACCGGGGAGCTGTTTTTT. Translated: CASSLVTGELFF. The rearrangement joins TRBV9 to TRBJ2-2; no definite D call. Looked up from germline, CDR1 is SGDLS and CDR2 is YYNGEE. CDR3 length: 12 residues. Trimming cost V 4 bases and J 4 bases, with 5 bases left between them.

The chain uses TRBV10-2 and TRBJ1-2, with D maybe TRBD1 (5 bases). The germline V gene encodes CDR1 WSHSY and CDR2 SAAADI. This CDR3 is built from 13 residues. The V end was cut by 4 bases, the J end by 3 bases, with 9 bases between. CDR3: CASSGQHDYGYTF. The CDR3 region has the DNA TGCGCCAGCAGTGGACAGCACGACTATGGCTACACCTTC.

The V call is TRBV4-1, the J call TRBJ1-1; no clear D gene. Germline CDR1 MGHRA, CDR2 YSYEKL. Trimming cost V 0 bases and J 5 bases, with 10 bases left between them. The CDR3 has 14 amino acids. The CDR3 coding sequence is TGCGCCAGCAGCCAAGAACCGCGGGTGACTGAAGCTTTCTTT. It translates to CASSQEPRVTEAFF.

A note on this clone: The junction shows a germline mismatch at one end, possibly a read error. The chain couples TRBV15 to TRBJ1-2; D may be TRBD1 (6 bases). The germline gives CDR1 LNHNV, CDR2 YYDKDF (reference sequence). This CDR3 region has 13 residues. CDR3 region: CTTSRTAGRGYTF. CDR3 DNA sequence: TGTACCACCAGCAGGACAGCTGGTCGCGGCTACACCTTC.

V usage is TRBV6-1 and J usage is TRBJ2-7; TRBD2 might be the D (6 bases). Trimming took 7 bases from V and 2 from J, leaving 15 bases between them. Germline loops: CDR1 MNHNS, CDR2 SASEGT. The length of the CDR3 is 14 residues. The CDR3 sequence: CASKGTLPPYEQYF. For the CDR3, the DNA is TGTGCCAGCAAGGGGACTTTACCCCCCTACGAGCAGTACTTC.

This chain links TRBV4-1 with TRBJ2-1, with D possibly matching TRBD2 (5 bases). V was clipped by 4 bases and J by 0 bases, with 13 bases between them. The CDR3 is 16 residues long. Per germline, CDR1 MGHRA and CDR2 YSYEKL. The CDR3 reads CASSPFYGSSYNEQFF. In nucleotides, the CDR3 is TGCGCCAGCAGCCCCTTTTATGGGAGCTCCTACAATGAGCAGTTCTTC.

This chain uses TRBV2 with TRBJ1-5; TRBD1 is a possible D gene (6 bases). CDR3 size: 13 residues. The germline CDR1 and CDR2 sequences are SNHLY and FYNNEI. The V and J ends lost 3 bases and 6 bases respectively, with 9 bases between them. The CDR3 DNA reads as TGTGCCAGCAGTGATACAGGGAGTCAGCCCCAGCATTTT. It encodes CASSDTGSQPQHF.

The chain has TRBV6-1 and TRBJ1-5; D uncertain. Trimming left V 9 bases short and J 5 bases short, with 14 bases between. This CDR3 region has 13 residues. Germline V gene sequence: CDR1 MNHNS, CDR2 SASEGT. The CDR3: CASRIVADQPQHF. As DNA, the CDR3 is TGTGCCAGTCGGATCGTAGCCGATCAGCCCCAGCATTTT.

The chain uses TRBV6-5 and TRBJ2-1; a weak D match, TRBD2 (6 bases). Germline V gene data show CDR1 as MNHEY and CDR2 as SVGAGI. V lost 10 bases and J 4 bases, leaving 17 bases between the germline ends. The CDR3 has 14 amino acids. The CDR3 region has the DNA TGTGCCACCCGCCCCCGGGACTTTTACAATGAGCAGTTCTTC. Translating it yields CATRPRDFYNEQFF.

The chain couples TRBV27 to TRBJ2-7; 11 bases map to TRBD2. This CDR3 region has 16 residues. V shed 6 bases, J shed 8 bases, and the junction held 15 bases outside the gene matches. Germline V gene lookup returns CDR1 MNHEY and CDR2 SMNVEV (reference sequence). The CDR3 sequence: CASSPAALAGESKQYF. The CDR3 DNA reads as TGTGCCAGCAGCCCCGCCGCACTAGCGGGAGAATCGAAGCAGTACTTC.

J is TRBJ2-1 and V is TRBV5-6; unclear D gene. Germline CDR1 is SGHDT and CDR2 is YYEEEE. The V gene lost 4 bases and the J gene lost 3 bases, with 11 bases spanning the gap. The CDR3 contains 14 residues. CDR3 amino acids: CASSDRVLYNEQFF. For the CDR3, the DNA is TGTGCCAGCAGCGACCGGGTCCTCTACAATGAGCAGTTCTTC.

The chain combines TRBV28 with TRBJ2-1; 9 bases agree with TRBD2. The germline CDR1 and CDR2 sequences are MDHEN and SYDVKM. J was trimmed by 5 bases and V by 6 bases; bases with no gene match: 8. The CDR3 contains 15 residues. The CDR3 is CASRSWTSDNNEQFF. CDR3 DNA: TGTGCCAGCAGGAGTTGGACTAGCGACAACAATGAGCAGTTCTTC.

This clone was picked up a small number of times. This rearrangement joins TRBV6-1 to TRBJ2-3, with no clear D. The germline gives CDR1 MNHNS, CDR2 SASEGT. The V end was cut by 3 bases, the J end by 0 bases, with 7 bases between. The CDR3 runs to 14 residues. CDR3 residues: CASSEQRSTDTQYF. As DNA, the CDR3 is TGTGCCAGCAGTGAGCAGAGGAGCACAGATACGCAGTATTTT.

This clone was detected only a few times. One end of the junction varies from germline; a read error may be responsible. The V gene is TRBV7-7, the J gene TRBJ2-2, with 8 bases identical to TRBD2. This CDR3 is 16 amino acids long. Germline-derived CDR1 and CDR2 are SSHAT and FNYEAQ (reference sequence). The CDR3 DNA is TGTGCTAGCAGCTCCTGGCGGGGGGAGGACCCCGGGGAGCTGTTTTTT. It is translated as CASSSWRGEDPGELFF.

This clone appeared a single time. This rearrangement joins TRBV29-1 to TRBJ2-2; weak D call: TRBD2 (6 bases). CDR1 is SQVTM, CDR2 ANQGSEA, per germline. The CDR3 has 13 residues. The germline V and J ends were trimmed by 3 bases and 2 bases, with 7 bases remaining between them. The CDR3 sequence: CSVDGGNTGELFF. The CDR3 DNA is TGCAGCGTTGACGGGGGAAACACCGGGGAGCTGTTTTTT.